The 30 T cell receptor beta chains listed next were all sequenced from one sample in a study of CD8+ T cells in alopecia areata. As for treatment: oral pan-JAK inhibitor, 5-10 mg twice daily. Sequencing templates came from extracted RNA that was reverse transcribed into cDNA. The protocol was immunoSEQ multiplex PCR, while the TCRdb copy is restricted to in-frame clones and leaves out a portion. The sample lists over 150,000 clones; roughly 64% were seen once. This sample comprised CD4+ T cells sorted from blood, obtained at week 24, from a patient treated with tofacitinib. All receptors derive from a human donor with alopecia areata.

This clone has a single count. The chain joins TRBV4-1 to TRBJ2-1; TRBD2 is a possible D gene (6 bases). Trimming cost V 1 base and J 9 bases, with 22 bases left between them. The CDR3 covers 17 residues. CDR1 MGHRA and CDR2 YSYEKL come from the germline V gene. CDR3 sequence reads: CASSQVAGRGLIGEQFF. The CDR3 region has the DNA TGCGCCAGCAGCCAAGTAGCTGGGCGGGGTCTCATTGGTGAGCAGTTCTTC.

This chain connects TRBV30 to TRBJ1-1, with D perhaps matching TRBD1 (5 bases). The germline V gene has CDR1 GTSNPN and CDR2 SVGIG (reference sequence). The CDR3 covers 18 residues. V was pared by 2 bases and J by 0 bases, with 22 bases between. The CDR3 loop is CAWSRGLGGRRMNTEAFF. Written as DNA, the CDR3 is TGTGCCTGGAGTAGGGGACTGGGAGGGAGGAGGATGAACACTGAAGCTTTCTTT.

This clone was detected only once. The chain couples TRBV29-1 to TRBJ1-2; TRBD1 is a possible D gene (5 bases). Germline V CDR1 and CDR2: SQVTM, ANQGSEA. This CDR3 contains 11 residues. V was pared by 4 bases and J by 7 bases, with 10 bases between. The CDR3 region is CSVGTGLGYTF. In DNA form, the CDR3 reads TGCAGCGTTGGGACGGGGCTTGGCTACACCTTC.

Only a few counts were recorded for this clone. V usage is TRBV7-2 and J usage is TRBJ2-2; D call uncertain. This CDR3 spans 14 amino acids. Per germline, CDR1 SGHTA and CDR2 FQGNSA. V was cut by 3 bases and J by 0 bases, with 5 bases left in between. The CDR3 loop reads CASSLRSNTGELFF. The CDR3 DNA reads TGTGCCAGCAGCTTGAGATCGAACACCGGGGAGCTGTTTTTT.

The CDR3 spells CASSRRKWTGTNTEAFF. CDR3 coding DNA: TGTGCCAGCAGCCGACGAAAATGGACAGGTACGAACACTGAAGCTTTCTTT. This chain uses TRBV5-6 with TRBJ1-1; 7 nucleotides align to TRBD1. J lost 1 base, V lost 4 bases, and 13 bases had no gene match. The CDR3 sequence is 17 residues long. Germline assignment: CDR1 SGHDT and CDR2 YYEEEE.

Concerning this clone: Different DNA sequences within this sample yield the same CDR3. This chain connects TRBV18 to TRBJ2-5; D tentatively fits TRBD1 or TRBD2 (5 bases each). Trimming removed 3 bases from V and 2 bases from J, with 10 bases in between. The CDR3 has 14 residues. Germline V gene data show CDR1 as KGHSH and CDR2 as LQKENI. The CDR3 DNA reads TGTGCCAGCTCACCCGGGGCAGCGCAAGAGACCCAGTACTTC. This encodes CASSPGAAQETQYF.

The chain links TRBV30 to TRBJ2-7; weak D call: TRBD2 (6 bases). Germline loops: CDR1 GTSNPN, CDR2 SVGIG (reference sequence). V was cut by 3 bases and J by 12 bases, with 18 bases left in between. This CDR3 region has 12 residues. The CDR3 reads CAWRPPPGLLYF. The CDR3 nucleotides read TGTGCCTGGAGGCCACCGCCGGGACTTCTGTACTTC.

This clone was counted once. The chain recombines TRBV15 with TRBJ1-4, with TRBD1 matching 9 bases. This CDR3 contains 17 residues. Germline lookup yields CDR1 LNHNV and CDR2 YYDKDF (reference sequence). V dropped 9 bases and J dropped 8; count of bases not matched to a gene: 19. The CDR3 nucleotides are TGTGCCACTCGAGGCCGTCTCACAGGGGGCGGCTGGGAAAAACTGTTTTTT. Translating gives CATRGRLTGGGWEKLFF.

The genes are TRBV5-1 and TRBJ1-2; D uncertain. CDR3 length: 14 residues. Trimming took 0 bases from V and 6 from J, leaving 12 bases between them. Germline V CDR1 and CDR2: SGHRS, YFSETQ. This CDR3 is CASSLGSVGDGYTF. The CDR3 DNA sequence: TGCGCCAGCAGCTTGGGAAGCGTTGGCGATGGCTACACCTTC.

This clone showed up just once. The rearrangement joins TRBV29-1 to TRBJ1-1; no reliable D call. Germline values: CDR1 SQVTM, CDR2 ANQGSEA. Trimming pared 4 bases from V and 3 bases from J, leaving 18 bases between. This CDR3 spans 15 amino acids. The CDR3 loop is CSVGIVRPADTEAFF. DNA of the CDR3: TGCAGCGTTGGCATAGTTAGACCGGCGGACACTGAAGCTTTCTTT.

This clone occurred a few times. This rearrangement joins TRBV27 to TRBJ1-1; D not certain. CDR1 is MNHEY and CDR2 is SMNVEV in the germline V gene (reference sequence). V gave up 5 bases and J gave up 3 bases, with 19 bases separating them. This CDR3 is built from 16 residues. As DNA, the CDR3 is TGTGCCAGCAGTGCCGGATTTGGTGGCGGATACACTGAAGCTTTCTTT. Amino acids: CASSAGFGGGYTEAFF.

V usage is TRBV5-4 and J usage is TRBJ1-5; D gene uncertain. The CDR3 is 14 residues long. Deletions cut 1 base from V and 2 bases from J, with 7 bases between. CDR1 SGHNT and CDR2 YYREEE come from the germline V gene (reference sequence). CDR3 bases: TGTGCCAGCAGCTTGAATGGGGGCAATCAGCCCCAGCATTTT. This sequence encodes CASSLNGGNQPQHF.

This clone has more than one count but fewer than ten. This CDR3 is CSVESGGGYEQFF. The CDR3 nucleotides read TGCAGCGTGGAGAGCGGGGGGGGCTATGAGCAGTTCTTC. The J gene is TRBJ2-1, the V gene TRBV29-1; 10 bases are shared with TRBD2. The germline V gene has CDR1 SQVTM and CDR2 ANQGSEA. The V segment lost 6 bases and the J segment 8 bases; nucleotides outside the gene matches: 7. The CDR3 is 13 amino acids.

The CDR3 region is CASSQDPSNQPQHF. The DNA of the CDR3 is TGCGCCAGCAGCCAGGACCCTAGCAATCAGCCCCAGCATTTT. The genes are TRBV5-1 and TRBJ1-5; no clear D. The CDR3 spans 14 residues. V lost 4 bases and J lost 0, with 8 bases in between. Germline V gene lookup returns CDR1 SGHRS and CDR2 YFSETQ.

This chain uses TRBV9 with TRBJ1-1; TRBD1 might be the D (6 bases). Looked up from germline, CDR1 is SGDLS and CDR2 is YYNGEE. The CDR3 runs to 16 residues. Trimming stripped 4 bases from V and 2 bases from J, with 18 bases between. CDR3: CASSPHGQGRNTEAFF. DNA for the CDR3: TGTGCCAGCAGCCCCCATGGGCAGGGGCGAAACACTGAAGCTTTCTTT.

CDR3 sequence: CASSPDRTLYEQYF. The CDR3 DNA is TGTGCCAGCAGCCCAGACAGGACTTTGTACGAGCAGTACTTC. This rearrangement joins TRBV7-9 to TRBJ2-7; possibly TRBD1 for D (6 bases). V lost 5 bases to trimming and J lost 4 bases, with 15 bases between them. CDR1 and CDR2 from the germline V gene are SEHNR and FQNEAQ (reference sequence). This CDR3 has 14 residues.

This clone appeared a few times. This sample also contains other DNA sequences that code for the same CDR3. V and J are TRBV19 and TRBJ2-5, with D possibly being TRBD1 (6 bases). Germline assignment: CDR1 LNHDA and CDR2 SQIVND (reference sequence). The CDR3 sequence is 13 residues long. The ends were cut back, 4 bases at V and 3 bases at J, with 9 bases in the middle. For the CDR3, the DNA is TGTGCCAGTAGTACCAACAGGGAAGAGACCCAGTACTTC. The encoded protein is CASSTNREETQYF.

This clone has only one observation. The J gene is TRBJ2-3, the V gene TRBV4-3, with D perhaps matching TRBD1 (6 bases). Germline loops: CDR1 LGHNA, CDR2 YSLEER. The CDR3 loop spans 16 amino acids. V dropped 1 base and J dropped 0 bases, with 11 bases sitting between them. The CDR3 nucleotides read TGCGCCAGCAGCCAAGTCGTGGGGGCGAGCACAGATACGCAGTATTTT. Amino acid sequence: CASSQVVGASTDTQYF.

The count of this clone is one. The V and J genes are TRBV5-1 and TRBJ2-5, with 8 positions matching TRBD2. This CDR3 spans 17 amino acids. Per the germline V gene, CDR1 is SGHRS and CDR2 is YFSETQ. The junction had 12 bases not matched to a gene; V was cut back by 0 bases and J by 5 bases. The CDR3 is CASSLAISGMAWETQYF. The CDR3 DNA sequence: TGCGCCAGCAGCTTGGCAATTAGCGGGATGGCCTGGGAGACCCAGTACTTC.

This clone has just a few counts. The chain is built from TRBV2 and TRBJ2-1; 8 bases agree with TRBD2. V was pared by 5 bases and J by 10 bases, with 13 bases of the junction left unmatched. Germline V lookup: CDR1 SNHLY, CDR2 FYNNEI. This CDR3 spans 15 amino acids. CDR3 DNA sequence: TGTGCCAGCAGTACCCCGGGACTAGATGTATGGGAGCAGTTCTTC. Translating it yields CASSTPGLDVWEQFF.

The chain uses TRBV5-1 and TRBJ2-1; 10 bases fit TRBD2. This CDR3 has 15 residues. The germline CDR1 and CDR2 sequences are SGHRS and YFSETQ. Losses at the gene ends were 2 bases for V and 4 bases for J; bases not matched to a gene: 3. The CDR3 DNA follows: TGCGCCAGCAGCTTTTCACTAGCGGGATACAATGAGCAGTTCTTC. Translated: CASSFSLAGYNEQFF.

Only one count was recorded for this clone. CDR3 coding DNA: TGCGCCAGCAGCGGATTAAAAGAGACCCAGTACTTC. Translation: CASSGLKETQYF. The rearrangement joins TRBV5-1 to TRBJ2-5; D not resolved. V dropped 4 bases and J dropped 3 bases, with 7 bases sitting between them. In germline, CDR1 is SGHRS, CDR2 YFSETQ. CDR3 length equals 12 residues. Filled out from reference TRBV5-1 and TRBJ2-5, the complete variable domain reads KAGVTQTPRYLIKTRGQQVTLSCSPISGHRSVSWYQQTPGQGLQFLFEYFSETQRNKGNFPGRFSGRQFSNSRSEMNVSTLELGDSALYLCASSGLKETQYFGPGTRLLVL.

V gene TRBV6-5 combines with J gene TRBJ2-5; D gene uncertain. CDR1 is MNHEY, CDR2 SVGAGI, per germline. The CDR3 length is 11 residues. Trimming removed 10 bases at V and 5 bases at J, with 11 bases between. The CDR3 DNA reads as TGTGCCACGTTGATTGGGGAGACCCAGTACTTC. This sequence encodes CATLIGETQYF.

This clone turned up a few times. This chain connects TRBV18 to TRBJ1-1; D is unresolved. Germline assignment: CDR1 KGHSH and CDR2 LQKENI. The CDR3 sequence is 12 residues long. The germline V and J ends were trimmed by 3 bases and 4 bases, with 6 bases remaining between them. In DNA, the CDR3 is TGTGCCAGCTCACCGGACGGCACTGAAGCTTTCTTT. Its translation is CASSPDGTEAFF.

The chain couples TRBV27 to TRBJ1-4; perhaps TRBD1 as D (5 bases). Germline assignment: CDR1 MNHEY and CDR2 SMNVEV (reference sequence). This CDR3 is 15 amino acids long. With 1 base removed from V and 3 bases from J, the gap between germline ends came to 9 bases. CDR3 protein: CASSLFVGANEKLFF. DNA of the CDR3: TGTGCCAGCAGTTTATTTGTGGGGGCTAATGAAAAACTGTTTTTT.

V usage is TRBV2 and J usage is TRBJ2-7, with 13 bases matching TRBD2. V lost 6 bases to trimming and J lost 3 bases; unmatched junction nucleotides: 5. Per germline, CDR1 SNHLY and CDR2 FYNNEI. The CDR3 sequence is 15 residues long. In DNA, the CDR3 is TGTGCCAGCAGAGGACTAGCGGGGGTCGACTACGAGCAGTACTTC. Amino acids: CASRGLAGVDYEQYF.

This chain uses TRBV30 with TRBJ2-2; 7 bases fit TRBD2. The germline V gene has CDR1 GTSNPN and CDR2 SVGIG (reference sequence). After removal of 2 bases from V and 7 bases from J, the junction contained 7 bases not matched to a gene. CDR3 size: 14 residues. The CDR3 protein is CAWSRSRGVGELFF. The CDR3 DNA sequence: TGTGCCTGGAGTCGGAGCCGGGGGGTCGGGGAGCTGTTTTTT. Filled out from reference TRBV30 and TRBJ2-2, the complete variable domain reads SQTIHQWPATLVQPVGSPLSLECTVEGTSNPNLYWYRQAAGRGLQLLFYSVGIGQISSEVPQNLSASRPQDRQFILSSKKLLLSDSGFYLCAWSRSRGVGELFFGEGSRLTVL.

The chain carries TRBV4-1 and TRBJ2-3, with TRBD2 matching over 8 bases. The CDR3 consists of 15 residues. Germline V lookup: CDR1 MGHRA, CDR2 YSYEKL. Germline trimming cut 1 base from V and 4 bases from J; bases unmatched to any gene: 4. The CDR3 nucleotides are TGCGCCAGCAGCCAAGTTAGCGGGACTCCAGATACGCAGTATTTT. It codes for CASSQVSGTPDTQYF.

The chain joins TRBV28 to TRBJ2-2; TRBD1 agrees at 10 bases. V dropped 3 bases and J dropped 4; count of bases not matched to a gene: 11. The CDR3 is 18 residues long. Germline V gives CDR1 MDHEN, CDR2 SYDVKM. CDR3 protein: CASSFYGQGVLRTGELFF. The CDR3 nucleotides read TGTGCCAGCAGTTTTTACGGACAGGGGGTCCTCCGCACCGGGGAGCTGTTTTTT.

The chain links TRBV5-4 to TRBJ2-5, with 12 bases aligning to TRBD2. With V trimmed by 4 bases and J by 0 bases, 4 bases remained unmatched. CDR1 is SGHNT and CDR2 is YYREEE in the germline V gene (reference sequence). The CDR3 covers 16 residues. DNA of the CDR3: TGTGCCAGCAGCCGCGGACTAGCGGGACACCAAGAGACCCAGTACTTC. This encodes CASSRGLAGHQETQYF.